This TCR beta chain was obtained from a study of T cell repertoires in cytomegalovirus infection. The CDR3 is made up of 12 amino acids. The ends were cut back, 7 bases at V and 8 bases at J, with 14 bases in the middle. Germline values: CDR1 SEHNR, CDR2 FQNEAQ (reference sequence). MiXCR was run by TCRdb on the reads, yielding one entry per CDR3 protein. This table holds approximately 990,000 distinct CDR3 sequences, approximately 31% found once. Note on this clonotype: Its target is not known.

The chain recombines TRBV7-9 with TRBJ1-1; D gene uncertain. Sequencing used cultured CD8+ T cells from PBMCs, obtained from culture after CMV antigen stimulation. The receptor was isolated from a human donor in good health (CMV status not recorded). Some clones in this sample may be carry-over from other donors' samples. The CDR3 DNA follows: TGTGCCAGCACCCTAAACCGAGGGGAAGCTTTCTTT. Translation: CASTLNRGEAFF.